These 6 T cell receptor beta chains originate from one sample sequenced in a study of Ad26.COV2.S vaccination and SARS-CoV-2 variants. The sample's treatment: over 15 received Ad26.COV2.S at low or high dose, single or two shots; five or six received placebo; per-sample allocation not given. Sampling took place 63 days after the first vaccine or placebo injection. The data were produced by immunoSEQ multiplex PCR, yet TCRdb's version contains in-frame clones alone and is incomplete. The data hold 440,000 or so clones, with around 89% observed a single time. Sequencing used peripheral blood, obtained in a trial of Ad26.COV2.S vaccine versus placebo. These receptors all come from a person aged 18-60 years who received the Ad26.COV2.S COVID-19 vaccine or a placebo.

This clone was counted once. In nucleotides, the CDR3 is TGTGCCAGCAGCAACAGGGTGGGGAATGAGCAGTTCTTC. Protein sequence: CASSNRVGNEQFF. The chain carries TRBV28 and TRBJ2-1; D possibly corresponds to TRBD1 (6 bases). Trimming shortened V by 6 bases and J by 7 bases, and 13 bases separated the two germline ends. Germline loops: CDR1 MDHEN, CDR2 SYDVKM. This CDR3 comprises 13 residues.

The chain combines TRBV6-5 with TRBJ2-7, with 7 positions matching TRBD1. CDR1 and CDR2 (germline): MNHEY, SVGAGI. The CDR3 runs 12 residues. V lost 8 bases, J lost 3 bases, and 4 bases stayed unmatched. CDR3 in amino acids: CASQDRNYEQYF. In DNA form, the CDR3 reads TGTGCCAGCCAGGACAGGAACTACGAGCAGTACTTC.

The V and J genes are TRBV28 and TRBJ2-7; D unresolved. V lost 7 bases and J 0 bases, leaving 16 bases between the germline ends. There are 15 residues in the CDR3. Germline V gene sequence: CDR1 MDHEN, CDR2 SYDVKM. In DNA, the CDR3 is TGTGCCAGCACACCCGGACCGACGAGCTCCTACGAGCAGTACTTC. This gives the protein CASTPGPTSSYEQYF.

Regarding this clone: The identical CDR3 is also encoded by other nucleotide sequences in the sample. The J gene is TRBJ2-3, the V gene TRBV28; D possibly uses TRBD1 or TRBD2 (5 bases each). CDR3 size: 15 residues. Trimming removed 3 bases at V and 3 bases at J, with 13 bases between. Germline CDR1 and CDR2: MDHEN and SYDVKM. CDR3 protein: CASSLWGIGTDTQYF. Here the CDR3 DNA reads TGTGCCAGCAGTTTGTGGGGGATCGGGACAGATACGCAGTATTTT.

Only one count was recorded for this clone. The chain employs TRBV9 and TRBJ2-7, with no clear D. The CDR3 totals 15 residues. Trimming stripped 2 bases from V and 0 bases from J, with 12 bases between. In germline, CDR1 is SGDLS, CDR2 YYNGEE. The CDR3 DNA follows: TGTGCCAGCAGCGTGGGTCCCGGAACCTCCTACGAGCAGTACTTC. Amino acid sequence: CASSVGPGTSYEQYF.

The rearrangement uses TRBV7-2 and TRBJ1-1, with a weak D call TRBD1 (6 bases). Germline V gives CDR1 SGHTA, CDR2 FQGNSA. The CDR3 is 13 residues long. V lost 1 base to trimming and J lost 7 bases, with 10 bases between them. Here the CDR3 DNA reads TGTGCCAGCAGCTTAGAAGCACAGGGTGAAGCTTTCTTT. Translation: CASSLEAQGEAFF.